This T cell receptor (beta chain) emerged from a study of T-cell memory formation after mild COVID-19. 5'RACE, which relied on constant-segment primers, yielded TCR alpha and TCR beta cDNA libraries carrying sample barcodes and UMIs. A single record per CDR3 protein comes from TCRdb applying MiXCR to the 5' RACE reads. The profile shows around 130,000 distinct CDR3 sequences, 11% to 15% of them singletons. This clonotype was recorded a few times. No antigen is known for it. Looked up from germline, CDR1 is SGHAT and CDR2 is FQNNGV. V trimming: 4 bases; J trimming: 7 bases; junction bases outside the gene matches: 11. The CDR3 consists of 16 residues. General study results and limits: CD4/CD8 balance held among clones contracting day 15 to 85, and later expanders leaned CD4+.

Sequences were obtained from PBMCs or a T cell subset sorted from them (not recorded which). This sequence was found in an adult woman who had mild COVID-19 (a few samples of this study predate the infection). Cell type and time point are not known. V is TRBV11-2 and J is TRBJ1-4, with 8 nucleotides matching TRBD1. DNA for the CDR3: TGTGCCAGCAGCTACGGCAGGGGGCAAGAGATTGAAAAACTGTTTTTT. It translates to CASSYGRGQEIEKLFF.